This record covers a single TCR beta chain. The clone's antigen remains unknown. No much larger clone is present one base from it, and per-base qualities are unavailable. According to the germline V gene (reference sequence), CDR1 reads MNHNY and CDR2 reads SVGAGI. The junction carries 12 bases between V and J, which are trimmed by 3 bases and 0 bases respectively. The CDR3 runs 15 residues from the cysteine to the phenylalanine. Only CDR3 DNA remains: 45 bases, in frame from the first base. The sample originates from a study of shared clonotypes between healthy human individuals (TCRdb year 2020). Concerning the study at large: Three men and a couple of women, aged 18 to 49 years, made up the cohort. Blood TCR repertoires of a handful of healthy adults were deeply sequenced to estimate repertoire size and the extent of clonotype sharing between individuals. To increase sequencing depth and limit assay-specific biases, different laboratories used diverse techniques to prepare libraries and sequence TCR repertoires. Leukapheresis yielded between about 0.85 and 9 billion PBMCs per donor. Study-wide conclusions, independent of this receptor: Only blood was sampled, and tissue TCR repertoires likely differ from those in blood. Based on pairwise subsampling, the degree of clonotype sharing among donors was expected to be affected by sequencing depth. Because the study included only a small number of donors, the genetic and exposure-history diversity represented was limited.

Donors were healthy HIV-negative adults with no recently reported acute infections or vaccinations. Every donor was a Caucasian adult residing in Nashville, Tennessee, USA. For unsorted samples, 75 million to 90 million PBMCs were counted and genomic DNA was extracted with the QIAamp DNA Blood Mini kit. After blood collection by leukapheresis, PBMCs were isolated using Ficoll-Histopaque density gradient centrifugation and then cryopreserved in the vapor phase of liquid nitrogen. Using the deep immunoSEQ assay, multiplex PCR amplified TCR CDR3 regions from genomic DNA. Extracted genomic DNA from each cell subset was spread evenly across all wells of several immunoSEQ 96-well plates, with each plate serving as a replicate. For unsorted PBMC, each replicate PCR was loaded with about 270 ng genomic DNA, equivalent to about 30,000 T cell genomes. Genomic DNA from unsorted PBMC was sequenced over ten immunoSEQ deep assay plates. Purified libraries were measured with a Qubit 3.0 fluorometer, size-checked on a Bioanalyzer 2100, and measured again with the KAPA Library Quantification kit. Every immunoSEQ 96-well plate was sequenced on a dedicated single-read 150-cycle Illumina NextSeq 550 flow cell. The study's processing was this. Because only junctional sequences without quality scores were contained in the immunoSEQ output, filtering matching that applied to full-length reads could not be performed. To assign V/J genes and CDR3, sequences were annotated using PyIR, a Python wrapper for IgBLAST v1.9, with IMGT germline references. Any read was removed if the V/J assignment was weak (E-value above 1e-6), the CDR3 was missing, or the read contained stop codons, out-of-frame junctions, or ambiguous translated residues. A V3J clonotype was defined by an identical inferred V gene, J gene, and CDR3 amino acid sequence. Percentage overlap between repertoires was computed as shared unique clonotypes divided by the size of the smaller repertoire. Three approaches were used to assess repertoire richness: RTK rarefaction, the Chao1 estimator, and Recon v2.1 estimates of unobserved clonotypes. Drawn from immuneACCESS, this table holds only the in-frame rearrangements with V and J called that TCRdb kept. Clones are partly lost; checked studies trace under half to an unresolved V gene and leave the rest unexplained. V and J calls plus clone size are reproduced from that table; the DNA served to infer D and trimming. The sample table shows 400,000 to 600,000 clones, and 79% are seen once. Jointly, the top ten make up less than 15% of the sample.

In this chain, TRBV6-6 is recombined with TRBJ2-7; no D gene is confidently identified. The sample consisted of PBMCs. The clonotype originates from a woman aged 40-49 years in good health. Some clones in this sample may be carry-over from other donors' samples. Here the CDR3 is given as CASSYGSFFSYEQYF. The nucleotide sequence is TGTGCCAGCAGTTATGGCAGCTTCTTCTCCTACGAGCAGTACTTC.